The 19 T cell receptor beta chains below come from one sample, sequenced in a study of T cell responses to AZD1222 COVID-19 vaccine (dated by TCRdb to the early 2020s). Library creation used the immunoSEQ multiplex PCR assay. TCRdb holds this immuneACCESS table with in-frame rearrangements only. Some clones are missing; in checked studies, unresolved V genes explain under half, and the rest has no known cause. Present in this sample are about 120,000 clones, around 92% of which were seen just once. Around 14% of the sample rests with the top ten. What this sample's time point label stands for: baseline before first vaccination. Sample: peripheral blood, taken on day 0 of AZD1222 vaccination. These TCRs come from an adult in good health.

CDR3 sequence reads: CASSQDRGRIQMLSGNTIYF. The CDR3 DNA reads TGCGCCAGCAGCCAAGATCGGGGCCGGATCCAGATGCTCTCTGGAAACACCATATATTTT. This chain uses TRBV4-1 with TRBJ1-3; possible D gene TRBD1, 5 bases. Germline V CDR1 and CDR2: MGHRA, YSYEKL. V lost 0 bases to trimming and J lost 0 bases, with 21 bases between them. CDR3 length: 20 residues.

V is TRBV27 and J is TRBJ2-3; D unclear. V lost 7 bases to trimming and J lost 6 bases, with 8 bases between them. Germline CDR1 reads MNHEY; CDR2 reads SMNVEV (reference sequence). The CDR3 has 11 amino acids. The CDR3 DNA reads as TGTGCCAGCACCGCCGGGGATACGCAGTATTTT. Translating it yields CASTAGDTQYF.

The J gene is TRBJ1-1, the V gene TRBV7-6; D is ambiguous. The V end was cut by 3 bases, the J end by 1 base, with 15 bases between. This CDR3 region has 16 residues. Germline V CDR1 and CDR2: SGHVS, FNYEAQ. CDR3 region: CASSFSGSAGNTEAFF. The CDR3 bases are TGTGCCAGCAGCTTCTCGGGATCTGCGGGGAACACTGAAGCTTTCTTT.

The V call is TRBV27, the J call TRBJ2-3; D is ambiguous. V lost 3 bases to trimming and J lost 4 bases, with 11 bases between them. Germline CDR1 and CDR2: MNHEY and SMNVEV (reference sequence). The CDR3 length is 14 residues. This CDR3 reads CASSFSSTADTQYF. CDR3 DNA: TGTGCCAGCAGTTTCTCCAGCACGGCAGATACGCAGTATTTT.

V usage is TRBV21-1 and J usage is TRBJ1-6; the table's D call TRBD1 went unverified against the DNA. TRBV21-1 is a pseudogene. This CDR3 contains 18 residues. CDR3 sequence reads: CASSPHPRRGRANSPLHF. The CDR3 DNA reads TGTGCCAGCAGCCCCCACCCGCGAAGGGGCAGGGCCAATTCACCCCTCCACTTT.

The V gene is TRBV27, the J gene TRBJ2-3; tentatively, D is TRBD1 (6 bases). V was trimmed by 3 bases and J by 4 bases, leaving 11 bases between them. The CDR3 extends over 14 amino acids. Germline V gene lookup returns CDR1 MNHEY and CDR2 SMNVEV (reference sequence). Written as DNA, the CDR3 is TGTGCCAGCAGTTTTTTCTCAGGGGCAGATACGCAGTATTTT. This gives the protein CASSFFSGADTQYF.

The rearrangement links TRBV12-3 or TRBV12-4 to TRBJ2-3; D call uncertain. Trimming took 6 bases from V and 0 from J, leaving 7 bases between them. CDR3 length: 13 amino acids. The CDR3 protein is CASSKRSTDTQYF. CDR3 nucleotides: TGTGCCAGCAGCAAAAGAAGCACAGATACGCAGTATTTT.

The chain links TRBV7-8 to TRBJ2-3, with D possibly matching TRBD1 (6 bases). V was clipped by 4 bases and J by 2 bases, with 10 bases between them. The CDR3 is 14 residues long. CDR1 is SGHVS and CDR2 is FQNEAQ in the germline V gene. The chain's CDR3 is CASSSRTVTDTQYF. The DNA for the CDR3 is TGTGCCAGCAGCTCTCGGACAGTCACAGATACGCAGTATTTT.

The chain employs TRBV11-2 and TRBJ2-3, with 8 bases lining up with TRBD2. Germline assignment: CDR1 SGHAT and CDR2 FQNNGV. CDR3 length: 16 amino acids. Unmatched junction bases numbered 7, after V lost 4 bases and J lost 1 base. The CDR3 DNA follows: TGTGCCAGCAGCTCAATAGCGGGGTGGGGCACAGATACGCAGTATTTT. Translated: CASSSIAGWGTDTQYF.

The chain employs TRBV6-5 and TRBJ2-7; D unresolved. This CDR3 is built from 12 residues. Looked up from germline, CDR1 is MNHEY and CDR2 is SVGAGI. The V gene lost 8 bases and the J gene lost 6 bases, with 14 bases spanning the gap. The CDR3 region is CASRYITLEQYF. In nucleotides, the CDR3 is TGTGCCAGCCGCTATATTACACTCGAGCAGTACTTC.

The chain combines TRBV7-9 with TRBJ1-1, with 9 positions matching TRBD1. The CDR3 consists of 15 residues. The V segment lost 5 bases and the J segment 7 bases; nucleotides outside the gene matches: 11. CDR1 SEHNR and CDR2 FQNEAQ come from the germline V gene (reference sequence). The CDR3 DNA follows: TGTGCCAGCAGCCCCCCGAACAGGGGGCTCATTGAAGCTTTCTTT. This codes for CASSPPNRGLIEAFF.

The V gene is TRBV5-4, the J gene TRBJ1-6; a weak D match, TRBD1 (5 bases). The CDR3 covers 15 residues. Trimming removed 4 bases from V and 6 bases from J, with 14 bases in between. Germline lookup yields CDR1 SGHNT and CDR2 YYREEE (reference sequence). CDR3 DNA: TGTGCCAGCAGCCTCGCGGGGGGTTCTAATTCACCCCTCCACTTT. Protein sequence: CASSLAGGSNSPLHF.

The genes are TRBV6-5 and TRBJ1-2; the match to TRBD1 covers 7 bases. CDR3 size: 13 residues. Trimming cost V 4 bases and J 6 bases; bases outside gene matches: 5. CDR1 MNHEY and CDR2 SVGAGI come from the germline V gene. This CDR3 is CASSSGGEDGYTF. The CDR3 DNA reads TGTGCCAGCAGTTCAGGGGGGGAAGATGGCTACACCTTC.

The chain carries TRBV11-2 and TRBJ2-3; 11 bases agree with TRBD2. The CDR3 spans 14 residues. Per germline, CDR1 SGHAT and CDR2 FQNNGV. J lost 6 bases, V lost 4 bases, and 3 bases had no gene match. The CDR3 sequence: CASSSGTSGDTQYF. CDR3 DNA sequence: TGTGCCAGCAGCTCAGGGACTAGCGGTGATACGCAGTATTTT.

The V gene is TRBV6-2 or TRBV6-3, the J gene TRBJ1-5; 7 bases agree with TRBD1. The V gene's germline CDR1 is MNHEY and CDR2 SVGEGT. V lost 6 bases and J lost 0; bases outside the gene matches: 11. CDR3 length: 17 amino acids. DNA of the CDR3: TGTGCCAGCAGCAAAGACAGGGATGAAATTAGCAATCAGCCCCAGCATTTT. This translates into CASSKDRDEISNQPQHF.

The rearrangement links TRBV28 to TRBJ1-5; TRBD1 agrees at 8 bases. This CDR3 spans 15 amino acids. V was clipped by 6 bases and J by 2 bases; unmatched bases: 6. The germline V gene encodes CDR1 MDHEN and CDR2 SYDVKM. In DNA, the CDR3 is TGTGCCAGCAGGAGACAGGGGACAGGCAATCAGCCCCAGCATTTT. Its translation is CASRRQGTGNQPQHF.

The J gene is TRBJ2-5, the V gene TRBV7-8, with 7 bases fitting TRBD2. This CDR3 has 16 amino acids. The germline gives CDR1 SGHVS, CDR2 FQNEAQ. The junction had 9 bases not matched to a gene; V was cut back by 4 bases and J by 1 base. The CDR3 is CASSSSGGSSQETQYF. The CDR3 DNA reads TGTGCCAGCAGCTCGTCTGGCGGGAGTTCCCAAGAGACCCAGTACTTC.

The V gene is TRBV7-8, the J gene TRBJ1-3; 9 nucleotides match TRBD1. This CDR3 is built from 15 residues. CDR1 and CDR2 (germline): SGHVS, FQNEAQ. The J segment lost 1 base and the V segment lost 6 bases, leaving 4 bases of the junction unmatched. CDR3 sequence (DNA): TGTGCCAGCAGAGACAGGGGGGCGTCTGGAAACACCATATATTTT. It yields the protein CASRDRGASGNTIYF.

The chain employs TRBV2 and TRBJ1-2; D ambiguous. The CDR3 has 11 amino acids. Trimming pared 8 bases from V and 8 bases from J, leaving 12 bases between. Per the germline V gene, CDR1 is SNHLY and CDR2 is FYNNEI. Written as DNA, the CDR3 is TGTGCCAGCGGGGATCGGGTCGGCTACACCTTC. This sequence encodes CASGDRVGYTF.